One sample yielded the 13 T cell receptor beta chains listed below, sequenced in a study of blood T cell repertoires in COVID-19. The repertoire was sequenced with immunoSEQ multiplex PCR; TCRdb's copy has only in-frame clones and lacks some. The sample holds about 150,000 clones, around 80% seen once. The sample consisted of PBMCs or T cells enriched from blood (not recorded which). Receptor source: a man in his fifties or sixties who had recovered from COVID-19.

V usage is TRBV19 and J usage is TRBJ2-1; 13 bases align to TRBD2. Germline-derived CDR1 and CDR2 are LNHDA and SQIVND (reference sequence). V trimming: 5 bases; J trimming: 5 bases; junction bases outside the gene matches: 9. CDR3 length: 17 amino acids. The CDR3 reads CASSFTLGTSGDNEQFF. CDR3 nucleotide sequence: TGTGCCAGTAGTTTTACCTTAGGGACTAGCGGGGACAATGAGCAGTTCTTC.

This sequence joins TRBV18 and TRBJ2-5; 12 positions match TRBD2. The CDR3 contains 16 residues. V lost 4 bases, J lost 2 bases, and 5 bases stayed unmatched. Germline V gene data show CDR1 as KGHSH and CDR2 as LQKENI. The CDR3 reads CASSRRLAGDQETQYF. CDR3 coding DNA: TGTGCCAGCTCACGGAGACTAGCGGGGGATCAAGAGACCCAGTACTTC.

This clone was counted once. CDR3 DNA sequence: TGTGCCAGCAGCTTACCCCTGACAGGGGTCACGTACGAGCAGTACTTC. This codes for CASSLPLTGVTYEQYF. J is TRBJ2-7 and V is TRBV7-9; TRBD1 matches at 8 bases. This CDR3 is built from 16 residues. V dropped 2 bases and J dropped 4; count of bases not matched to a gene: 10. Germline-derived CDR1 and CDR2 are SEHNR and FQNEAQ (reference sequence). Complete variable domain (other parts from reference TRBV7-9 and TRBJ2-7): DTGVSQNPRHKITKRGQNVTFRCDPISEHNRLYWYRQTLGQGPEFLTYFQNEAQLEKSRLLSDRFSAERPKGSFSTLEIQRTEQGDSAMYLCASSLPLTGVTYEQYFGPGTRLTVT.

CDR3 sequence (DNA): TGTGCCAGCTCACCACCCTTAACAGATACGCAGTATTTT. Translated: CASSPPLTDTQYF. The chain uses TRBV18 and TRBJ2-3; D call uncertain. Per germline, CDR1 KGHSH and CDR2 LQKENI. Trimming cost V 0 bases and J 3 bases, with 4 bases left between them. The CDR3 length is 13 residues.

Comment on this clone: Germline is not matched at one junction end, which may reflect a read error. The rearrangement uses TRBV7-2 and TRBJ2-7; D ambiguous. Germline CDR1 reads SGHTA; CDR2 reads FQGNSA. This CDR3 contains 15 residues. This CDR3 is CASSRSLNPSHEQYF. The CDR3 DNA reads TGTGCCAGCAGCCGTAGCTTAAATCCCTCCCACGAGCAGTACTTC.

The gene calls are TRBV7-6 and TRBJ2-2; possible D gene TRBD1, 6 bases. V was shortened by 0 bases and J by 3 bases, with 8 bases between the two germline ends. The CDR3 has 15 amino acids. Germline lookup yields CDR1 SGHVS and CDR2 FNYEAQ. The CDR3 reads CASSLAGGDTGELFF. CDR3 sequence (DNA): TGTGCCAGCAGCTTAGCAGGGGGTGACACCGGGGAGCTGTTTTTT.

The sample holds one count of this clone. V and J are TRBV29-1 and TRBJ1-1; the match to TRBD1 covers 10 bases. The CDR3 length is 14 residues. The germline gives CDR1 SQVTM, CDR2 ANQGSEA. V shed 3 bases, J shed 5 bases, and the junction held 6 bases outside the gene matches. In nucleotides, the CDR3 is TGCAGCGTTGATCCGACAGGGGGCGGGACTGAAGCTTTCTTT. Translated, it gives CSVDPTGGGTEAFF.

This clone was observed once. The genes are TRBV19 and TRBJ1-1; D ambiguous. V was trimmed by 3 bases and J by 1 base, leaving 9 bases between them. The CDR3 spans 14 residues. CDR1 and CDR2 from the germline V gene are LNHDA and SQIVND (reference sequence). The chain's CDR3 is CASSIGGANTEAFF. DNA of the CDR3: TGTGCCAGTAGTATCGGCGGAGCGAACACTGAAGCTTTCTTT.

This clone has more than one count but fewer than ten. The V call is TRBV7-2, the J call TRBJ2-5, with TRBD2 matching 11 bases. J lost 5 bases, V lost 1 base, and 6 bases had no gene match. Germline assignment: CDR1 SGHTA and CDR2 FQGNSA. The CDR3 consists of 16 residues. The CDR3 sequence: CASSLVGSGGVETQYF. CDR3 DNA: TGTGCCAGCAGCTTAGTAGGTAGCGGGGGGGTTGAGACCCAGTACTTC.

The V call is TRBV2, the J call TRBJ1-5, with a tentative D call TRBD1 (5 bases). This CDR3 has 13 residues. Trimming took 7 bases from V and 4 from J, leaving 11 bases between them. Germline values: CDR1 SNHLY, CDR2 FYNNEI. The CDR3 region is CASNRQHNQPQHF. DNA of the CDR3: TGTGCCAGCAACCGACAGCATAATCAGCCCCAGCATTTT. The full variable domain, rest sourced from reference TRBV2 and TRBJ1-5, is EPEVTQTPSHQVTQMGQEVILRCVPISNHLYFYWYRQILGQKVEFLVSFYNNEISEKSEIFDDQFSVERPDGSNFTLKIRSTKLEDSAMYFCASNRQHNQPQHFGDGTRLSIL.

This clone occurred a few times. The V and J genes are TRBV5-1 and TRBJ2-7; 8 nucleotides align to TRBD1. V shed 3 bases and J 5 bases; nucleotides not matched to a gene: 7. The germline CDR1 and CDR2 sequences are SGHRS and YFSETQ. The CDR3 has 14 residues. The CDR3 coding sequence is TGCGCCAGCAGCTCCCAGGGGGCGCTCAACGAGCAGTACTTC. It encodes CASSSQGALNEQYF.

This chain uses TRBV9 with TRBJ1-2; D is perhaps TRBD1 (5 bases). Germline CDR1 reads SGDLS; CDR2 reads YYNGEE. The V end was cut by 3 bases, the J end by 4 bases, with 16 bases between. This CDR3 is built from 15 residues. The CDR3 DNA reads TGTGCCAGCAGCGCGACAGAGTCCCTTCGCTATGGCTACACCTTC. It specifies CASSATESLRYGYTF.

This clone has only one observation. This chain connects TRBV3-1 (or the pseudogene TRBV3-2) to TRBJ2-6; D ambiguous. The V and J ends lost 4 bases and 1 base respectively, with 8 bases between them. Germline-derived CDR1 and CDR2 are LGHDT and YNNKEL (reference sequence). This CDR3 is built from 15 residues. CDR3 nucleotide sequence: TGTGCCAGCAGCCGAGTCCGTTCTGGGGCCAACGTCCTGACTTTC. This codes for CASSRVRSGANVLTF.